The present entry profiles one T cell receptor (beta chain) with its context. Original processing notes: Nucleated cell counts were estimated from reference gene primer amplification. Measured with immunoSEQ multiplex PCR; TCRdb has only the in-frame clones, and not every one. The V and J calls and clone size come from that table; D and trimming were worked out from the DNA. The sample has around 70,000 clones, 85% to 90% seen once; the top ten hold 8.9%. These data originate in a study of blood T cell repertoires in COVID-19. Looking at the study overall: Italy, Spain and the United States were the sources of the convalescent and acute COVID-19 samples. T cells, B-cell-depleted T cells, or PBMCs provided the cDNA or gDNA that served as material.

Trimming pared 7 bases from V and 4 bases from J, leaving 11 bases between. Germline V CDR1 and CDR2: MNHEY, SVGAGI. CDR3 length: 13 amino acids. The sequence derives from a man older than 75 with acute or convalescent COVID-19. The chain joins TRBV6-5 to TRBJ2-1, with D tentatively TRBD2 (5 bases). Sample: peripheral blood. The CDR3 is CASKGGLYNEQFF. CDR3 bases: TGTGCCAGCAAGGGCGGGCTTTACAATGAGCAGTTCTTC.